A single sample is the source of the 11 T cell receptor beta chains below, sequenced in a study of cytomegalovirus exposure and HLA in healthy donors. Vbeta (60) and Jbeta (13) primers were used in the PCR. TCRdb's table, derived via immunoSEQ multiplex PCR, lists solely in-frame clones and lacks some. The sample lists 90,000 to 140,000 clones, roughly 73% occurring once. Source material: PBMCs. The receptor source for this set is a woman aged 40 to 50 in good health and CMV-seropositive.

The chain employs TRBV4-1 and TRBJ2-7, with 12 bases aligning to TRBD2. The CDR3 contains 16 residues. The germline gives CDR1 MGHRA, CDR2 YSYEKL. With V trimmed by 3 bases and J by 7 bases, 10 bases remained unmatched. The CDR3 spells CASSQSPLAGGGEQYF. The CDR3 DNA reads TGCGCCAGCAGCCAGTCTCCCCTAGCGGGAGGGGGGGAGCAGTACTTC.

The chain uses TRBV7-2 and TRBJ2-5, with TRBD2 matching over 11 bases. TRBJ2-7 matches the DNA end more closely, so the J call is doubtful. Germline loops: CDR1 SGHTA, CDR2 FQGNSA. This CDR3 spans 16 amino acids. CDR3 coding DNA: TGTGCCAGCAGCTTAGTGGCTAGCGGGGGGTTAGGCGAGCAGTACTTC. Its translation: CASSLVASGGLGEQYF.

V usage is TRBV9 and J usage is TRBJ1-1; TRBD1 matches at 10 bases. V lost 3 bases, J lost 7 bases, and 3 bases stayed unmatched. CDR3 length equals 13 residues. CDR1 is SGDLS, CDR2 YYNGEE, per germline. Here the CDR3 reads CASSDDRGLEAFF. The CDR3 nucleotides read TGTGCCAGCAGCGACGACAGGGGGCTTGAAGCTTTCTTT.

The gene calls are TRBV11-2 and TRBJ2-5, with 11 nucleotides matching TRBD2. This CDR3 comprises 14 residues. J gave up 11 bases and V 6 bases, and 11 bases lay outside the gene matches. Looked up from germline, CDR1 is SGHAT and CDR2 is FQNNGV. CDR3 in DNA: TGTGCCAGCAGTCCACTAGCGGGAGTAGGTGAGCAGTACTTC. Protein: CASSPLAGVGEQYF.

The chain employs TRBV18 and TRBJ1-4; 11 bases match TRBD1. CDR1 KGHSH and CDR2 LQKENI come from the germline V gene. V was clipped by 2 bases and J by 6 bases; unmatched bases: 8. This CDR3 spans 17 amino acids. In DNA, the CDR3 is TGTGCCAGCTCACCAACAGGACAGGGGGCCCGAGATGAAAAACTGTTTTTT. Translated, it gives CASSPTGQGARDEKLFF.

This chain connects TRBV5-5 to TRBJ2-3; 7 nucleotides line up with TRBD1. The CDR3 covers 16 residues. CDR1 is SGHKS, CDR2 YYEKEE, per germline (reference sequence). The ends lost 4 bases at V and 2 bases at J; junction bases unmatched: 10. CDR3 nucleotide sequence: TGTGCCAGCAGCCCGGACAGGTCGAGCCTCACAGATACGCAGTATTTT. Its protein is CASSPDRSSLTDTQYF.

This clone was recorded only once. The genes are TRBV5-1 and TRBJ1-2, with 7 bases that match TRBD1. The trim removed 2 bases at V and 3 bases at J, leaving 7 bases unmatched. Germline V gives CDR1 SGHRS, CDR2 YFSETQ. This CDR3 has 15 amino acids. CDR3 sequence (DNA): TGCGCCAGCAGCTTTCTAGGGGGCCAGGACTATGGCTACACCTTC. It is translated as CASSFLGGQDYGYTF.

CDR3 amino acids: CASSPTSGEETQYF. The CDR3 DNA reads TGTGCCAGCTCACCAACGTCAGGGGAAGAGACCCAGTACTTC. The chain couples TRBV18 to TRBJ2-5; tentative D call: TRBD1 (6 bases). The length of the CDR3 is 14 residues. Germline CDR1 KGHSH, CDR2 LQKENI. Trimming left V 2 bases short and J 3 bases short, with 10 bases between.

The chain has TRBV19 and TRBJ1-2; D perhaps matches TRBD1 (5 bases). Germline values: CDR1 LNHDA, CDR2 SQIVND (reference sequence). There are 13 residues in the CDR3. Trimming shortened V by 1 base and J by 11 bases, and 14 bases separated the two germline ends. CDR3 region: CASSIAQGIGYTF. CDR3 bases: TGTGCCAGTAGTATAGCCCAGGGTATTGGGTACACCTTC.

This clone was seen only a few times. The chain employs TRBV5-1 and TRBJ1-2, with D possibly being TRBD1 (5 bases). The germline V gene has CDR1 SGHRS and CDR2 YFSETQ. The germline V and J ends were trimmed by 4 bases and 0 bases, with 10 bases remaining between them. There are 14 residues in the CDR3. CDR3 nucleotide sequence: TGCGCCAGCAGCACCCCAGGGTCTAACTATGGCTACACCTTC. This sequence encodes CASSTPGSNYGYTF.

V is TRBV4-1 and J is TRBJ2-7; 7 nucleotides align to TRBD2. J was trimmed by 3 bases and V by 1 base; bases with no gene match: 3. Looked up from germline, CDR1 is MGHRA and CDR2 is YSYEKL. The CDR3 runs 14 residues. CDR3 in DNA: TGCGCCAGCAGCCAAGGACTAGCCTACTACGAGCAGTACTTC. Its protein is CASSQGLAYYEQYF.